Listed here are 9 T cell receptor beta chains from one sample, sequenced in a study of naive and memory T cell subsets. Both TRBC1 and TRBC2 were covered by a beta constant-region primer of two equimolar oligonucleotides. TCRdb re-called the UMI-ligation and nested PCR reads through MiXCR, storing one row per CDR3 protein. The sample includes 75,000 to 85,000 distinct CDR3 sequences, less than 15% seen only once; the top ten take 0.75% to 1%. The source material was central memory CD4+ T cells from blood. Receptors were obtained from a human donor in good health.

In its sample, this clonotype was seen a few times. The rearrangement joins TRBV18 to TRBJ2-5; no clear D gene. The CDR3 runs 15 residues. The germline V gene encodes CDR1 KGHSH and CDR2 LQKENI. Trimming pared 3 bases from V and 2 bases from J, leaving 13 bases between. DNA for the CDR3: TGTGCCAGCTCACCTGTGGAGCACCATCAAGAGACCCAGTACTTC. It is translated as CASSPVEHHQETQYF. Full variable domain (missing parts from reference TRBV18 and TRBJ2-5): NAGVMQNPRHLVRRRGQEARLRCSPMKGHSHVYWYRQLPEEGLKFMVYLQKENIIDESGMPKERFSAEFPKEGPSILRIQQVVRGDSAAYFCASSPVEHHQETQYFGPGTRLLVL.

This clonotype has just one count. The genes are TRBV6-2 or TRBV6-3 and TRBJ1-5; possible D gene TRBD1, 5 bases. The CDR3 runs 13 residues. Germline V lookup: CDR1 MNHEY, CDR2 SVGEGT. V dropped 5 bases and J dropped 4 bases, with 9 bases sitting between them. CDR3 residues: CASSGDGNQPQHF. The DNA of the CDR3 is TGTGCCAGCAGTGGGGACGGGAATCAGCCCCAGCATTTT.

CDR3 amino acids: CASSLELGRAGRWDIQYF. The DNA of the CDR3 is TGTGCCAGCAGCTTAGAGCTTGGGAGGGCAGGGAGATGGGACATTCAGTACTTC. The chain carries TRBV7-2 and TRBJ2-4; 7 bases agree with TRBD2. The junction had 17 bases not matched to a gene; V was cut back by 1 base and J by 8 bases. This CDR3 has 18 amino acids. Germline loops: CDR1 SGHTA, CDR2 FQGNSA.

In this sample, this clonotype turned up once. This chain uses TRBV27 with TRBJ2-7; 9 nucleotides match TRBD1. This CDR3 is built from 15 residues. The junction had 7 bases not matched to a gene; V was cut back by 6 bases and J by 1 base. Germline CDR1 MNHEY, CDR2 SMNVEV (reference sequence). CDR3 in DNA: TGTGCCAGCAGACTCGACAGGGGGGCGTCCTACGAGCAGTACTTC. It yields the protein CASRLDRGASYEQYF.

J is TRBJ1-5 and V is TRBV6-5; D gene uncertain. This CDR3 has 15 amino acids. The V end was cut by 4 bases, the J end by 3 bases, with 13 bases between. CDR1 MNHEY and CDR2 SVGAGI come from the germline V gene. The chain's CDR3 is CASSFDAGNNQPQHF. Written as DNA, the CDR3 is TGTGCCAGCAGTTTCGACGCCGGGAACAATCAGCCCCAGCATTTT.

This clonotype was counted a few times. The CDR3 region has the DNA TGTGCCAGCAGCGCGGGACAGGGCTTATACGAGCAGTACTTC. Translation: CASSAGQGLYEQYF. V is TRBV9 and J is TRBJ2-7; 9 bases align to TRBD1. With V trimmed by 3 bases and J by 4 bases, 5 bases remained unmatched. Germline values: CDR1 SGDLS, CDR2 YYNGEE. This CDR3 contains 14 residues.

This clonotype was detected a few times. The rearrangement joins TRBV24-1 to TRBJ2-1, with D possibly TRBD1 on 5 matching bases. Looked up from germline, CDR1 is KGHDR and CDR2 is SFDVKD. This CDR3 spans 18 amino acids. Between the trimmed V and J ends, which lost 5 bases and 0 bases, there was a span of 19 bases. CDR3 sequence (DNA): TGTGCCACCAGTGGGGAAGGGGATGTGGGTAGCTCCTACAATGAGCAGTTCTTC. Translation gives CATSGEGDVGSSYNEQFF.

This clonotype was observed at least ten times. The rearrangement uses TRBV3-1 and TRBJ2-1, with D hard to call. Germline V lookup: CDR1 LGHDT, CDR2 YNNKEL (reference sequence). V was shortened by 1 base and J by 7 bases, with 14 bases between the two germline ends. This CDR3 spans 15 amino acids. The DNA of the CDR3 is TGTGCCAGCAGCCAAGGACATAACTCCGGGAATGAGCAGTTCTTC. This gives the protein CASSQGHNSGNEQFF.

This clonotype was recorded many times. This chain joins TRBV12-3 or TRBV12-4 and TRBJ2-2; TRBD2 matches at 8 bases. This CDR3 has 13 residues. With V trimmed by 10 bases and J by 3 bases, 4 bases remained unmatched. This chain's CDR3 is CAIQRGYTGELFF. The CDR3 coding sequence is TGTGCCATTCAGCGGGGGTACACCGGGGAGCTGTTTTTT.